A selection of T cell receptor beta chains follows, all from one sample in a study of blood T cell repertoires in COVID-19. Measured with immunoSEQ multiplex PCR; TCRdb has only the in-frame clones, and not every one. The sample yields tens of thousands of clones, 82% seen once. The sequenced sample consisted of peripheral blood. Receptor source: a man older than 75 with active COVID-19. CDR3s include the opening cysteine and the closing phenylalanine or tryptophan. The D gene is left open where the match is weak. Expanded clones get a size class; other rows say once, few or many, or leave the size out.

v_call: TRBV5-1
j_call: TRBJ2-7
d_call: TRBD2
clone_size: NA
cdr3_nt: TGCGCCAGCAGCTTGGATCGGGGAGGGCCCTACGAGCAGTACTTC
cdr3_aa: CASSLDRGGPYEQYF

v_call: TRBV7-2
j_call: TRBJ1-6
d_call: TRBD1
clone_size: NA
cdr3_nt: TGTGCCAGCAGCTTGACAGGGGTTGGGTCACCCCTCCACTTT
cdr3_aa: CASSLTGVGSPLHF

v_call: TRBV7-8
j_call: TRBJ2-3
d_call: TRBD2
clone_size: NA
cdr3_nt: TGTGCCAGCAGCTTTACTAGCGGGGGTAGCACAGATACGCAGTATTTT
cdr3_aa: CASSFTSGGSTDTQYF

v_call: TRBV5-1
j_call: TRBJ2-5
d_call: NA
clone_size: NA
cdr3_nt: TGCGCCAGCAGCTTGGGTCGGGAGGAGACCCAGTACTTC
cdr3_aa: CASSLGREETQYF

v_call: TRBV4-1
j_call: TRBJ2-2
d_call: TRBD1
clone_size: few
cdr3_nt: TGCGCCAGCAGCTTACAGGGGGCCTTCACCGGGGAGCTGTTTTTT
cdr3_aa: CASSLQGAFTGELFF

v_call: TRBV4-2
j_call: TRBJ2-7
d_call: NA
clone_size: few
cdr3_nt: TGTGCCAGCAGCCCTGGGAATAGGGAGGTCGAGCAGTACTTC
cdr3_aa: CASSPGNREVEQYF

v_call: TRBV11-2
j_call: TRBJ2-4
d_call: TRBD2
clone_size: NA
cdr3_nt: TGTGCCAGCAGCTTAGGGGGGTCAGCGGGAGGTCCAGCCAAAAACATTCAGTACTTC
cdr3_aa: CASSLGGSAGGPAKNIQYF

v_call: TRBV27
j_call: TRBJ2-7
d_call: TRBD2
clone_size: NA
cdr3_nt: TGTGCCAGCAGTATTGGACTAGCGGGGGGTTACGAGCAGTACTTC
cdr3_aa: CASSIGLAGGYEQYF

v_call: TRBV7-3
j_call: TRBJ1-2
d_call: TRBD1
clone_size: NA
cdr3_nt: TGTGCCAGCAGCTTAGAAGCGGGACAGGGGCTCTTAGGCTACACCTTC
cdr3_aa: CASSLEAGQGLLGYTF

v_call: TRBV18
j_call: TRBJ1-1
d_call: NA
clone_size: NA
cdr3_nt: TGTGCCAGCTCAATGACGGAGAGAACTGAAGCTTTCTTT
cdr3_aa: CASSMTERTEAFF

v_call: TRBV5-4
j_call: TRBJ1-6
d_call: NA
clone_size: NA
cdr3_nt: TGTGCCAGCAGCTTGGTCAGGGGACGCAATTCACCCCTCCACTTT
cdr3_aa: CASSLVRGRNSPLHF

v_call: TRBV9
j_call: TRBJ2-1
d_call: NA
clone_size: NA
cdr3_nt: TGTGCCAGCAGCGTAGTGCCAACAGATTACAATGAGCAGTTCTTC
cdr3_aa: CASSVVPTDYNEQFF

v_call: TRBV6-5
j_call: TRBJ2-7
d_call: NA
clone_size: few
cdr3_nt: TGTGCCAGCAGCTCTCAGGGCTACGAGCAGTACTTC
cdr3_aa: CASSSQGYEQYF

v_call: TRBV11-3
j_call: TRBJ1-1
d_call: NA
clone_size: NA
cdr3_nt: TGTGCCAGCAGCCCCGGGGGGACGGAGAACACTGAAGCTTTCTTT
cdr3_aa: CASSPGGTENTEAFF

v_call: TRBV7-9
j_call: TRBJ2-1
d_call: TRBD1
clone_size: NA
cdr3_nt: TGTGCCAGCAAGGTCCAGGGGGACAATGAGCAGTTCTTC
cdr3_aa: CASKVQGDNEQFF

v_call: TRBV5-1
j_call: TRBJ2-7
d_call: NA
clone_size: NA
cdr3_nt: TGCGCCAGCAGCCGCAGTCATCAGGGGTCCTCCTACGAGCAGTACTTC
cdr3_aa: CASSRSHQGSSYEQYF

v_call: TRBV6-5
j_call: TRBJ2-2
d_call: TRBD2
clone_size: NA
cdr3_nt: TGTGCCAGCAGGAGCGGGAGGGCTTCCGGGGAGCTGTTTTTT
cdr3_aa: CASRSGRASGELFF

v_call: TRBV5-1
j_call: TRBJ2-5
d_call: NA
clone_size: NA
cdr3_nt: TGCGCCAGCAGCCACAAACCGACAGGTCTCGAGACCCAGTACTTC
cdr3_aa: CASSHKPTGLETQYF

v_call: TRBV4-1
j_call: TRBJ1-1
d_call: NA
clone_size: NA
cdr3_nt: TGCGCCAGCAGAAGCGGGTCGGACACTGAAGCTTTCTTT
cdr3_aa: CASRSGSDTEAFF

v_call: TRBV3-1/TRBV3-2
j_call: TRBJ1-5
d_call: NA
clone_size: NA
cdr3_nt: TGTGCCAGCAGCCAAGATCCCCAGGGGTACAATCAGCCCCAGCATTTT
cdr3_aa: CASSQDPQGYNQPQHF

v_call: TRBV7-3
j_call: TRBJ2-7
d_call: NA
clone_size: NA
cdr3_nt: TGTGCCAGCAGCGCGACAGTGGGGTCCTACGAGCAGTACTTC
cdr3_aa: CASSATVGSYEQYF

v_call: TRBV2
j_call: TRBJ2-2
d_call: TRBD2
clone_size: NA
cdr3_nt: TGTGCCAGCAGTGAGCTAGCGGGCTTCCAGGGCACCGGGGAGCTGTTTTTT
cdr3_aa: CASSELAGFQGTGELFF

v_call: TRBV3-1/TRBV3-2
j_call: TRBJ2-1
d_call: TRBD1
clone_size: once
cdr3_nt: TGTGCCAGCAGCCAAGTTGGACAGGTACGCGATGAGCAGTTCTTC
cdr3_aa: CASSQVGQVRDEQFF